Presented here are 21 T cell receptor beta chains from one specimen sequenced in a study of cytomegalovirus exposure and HLA in healthy donors. Clones were read by immunoSEQ multiplex PCR, and TCRdb kept only the in-frame ones, dropping some. The sample consists of 150,000 to 200,000 clones, about 90% of them appearing once. The material sequenced was PBMCs. The receptors derive from a woman aged 18-29 years in good health and CMV-seropositive.

The chain couples TRBV30 to TRBJ2-7; 9 bases are a match to TRBD1. The J segment lost 5 bases and the V segment lost 1 base, leaving 9 bases of the junction unmatched. The germline gives CDR1 GTSNPN, CDR2 SVGIG (reference sequence). CDR3 length equals 15 residues. CDR3 residues: CAWSGPTGGFDEQYF. The CDR3 DNA is TGTGCCTGGAGTGGGCCGACAGGGGGATTTGACGAGCAGTACTTC. The full variable domain, in which reference TRBV30 and TRBJ2-7 provide the parts outside the CDR3, is SQTIHQWPATLVQPVGSPLSLECTVEGTSNPNLYWYRQAAGRGLQLLFYSVGIGQISSEVPQNLSASRPQDRQFILSSKKLLLSDSGFYLCAWSGPTGGFDEQYFGPGTRLTVT.

The chain recombines TRBV9 with TRBJ1-2; D may be TRBD1 (5 bases). CDR1 is SGDLS and CDR2 is YYNGEE in the germline V gene. V lost 4 bases and J lost 2, with 15 bases in between. This CDR3 has 15 residues. CDR3 region: CASSTPSGGNYGYTF. The CDR3 DNA reads TGTGCCAGCAGCACCCCCTCGGGGGGGAACTATGGCTACACCTTC.

This rearrangement joins TRBV18 to TRBJ2-7; 8 bases agree with TRBD1. This CDR3 region has 14 residues. Germline-derived CDR1 and CDR2 are KGHSH and LQKENI. The V segment lost 6 bases and the J segment 3 bases; nucleotides outside the gene matches: 7. The DNA for the CDR3 is TGTGCCAGCTCCCCTGGACAGGGCATCTACGAGCAGTACTTC. Residues: CASSPGQGIYEQYF. Full variable domain (missing parts from reference TRBV18 and TRBJ2-7): NAGVMQNPRHLVRRRGQEARLRCSPMKGHSHVYWYRQLPEEGLKFMVYLQKENIIDESGMPKERFSAEFPKEGPSILRIQQVVRGDSAAYFCASSPGQGIYEQYFGPGTRLTVT.

This clone came up a few times. The chain uses TRBV19 and TRBJ1-2, with TRBD1 as a possible D gene (5 bases). The germline CDR1 and CDR2 sequences are LNHDA and SQIVND (reference sequence). V lost 10 bases to trimming and J lost 8 bases, with 17 bases between them. The CDR3 spans 12 residues. In DNA, the CDR3 is TGTGCCACCGACGGGGGGATGAGGGGCTACACCTTC. As protein: CATDGGMRGYTF.

The DNA for the CDR3 is TGTGCCAGCAGTTACGCAGGGGGTAGGGCTGAAGCTTTCTTT. Protein: CASSYAGGRAEAFF. The chain employs TRBV6-5 and TRBJ1-1; 7 nucleotides align to TRBD1. The CDR3 consists of 14 residues. Germline V gene sequence: CDR1 MNHEY, CDR2 SVGAGI. V was clipped by 2 bases and J by 6 bases; unmatched bases: 6.

The rearrangement uses TRBV5-1 and TRBJ2-1; 15 bases line up with TRBD2. With V trimmed by 1 base and J by 4 bases, 9 bases remained unmatched. Germline V gene data show CDR1 as SGHRS and CDR2 as YFSETQ. There are 19 residues in the CDR3. The CDR3 loop reads CASSLHQGTSGRTYNEQFF. For the CDR3, the DNA is TGCGCCAGCAGCTTGCACCAGGGGACTAGCGGGAGGACTTACAATGAGCAGTTCTTC. The full variable domain, in which reference TRBV5-1 and TRBJ2-1 provide the parts outside the CDR3, is KAGVTQTPRYLIKTRGQQVTLSCSPISGHRSVSWYQQTPGQGLQFLFEYFSETQRNKGNFPGRFSGRQFSNSRSEMNVSTLELGDSALYLCASSLHQGTSGRTYNEQFFGPGTRLTVL.

The chain combines TRBV6-1 with TRBJ1-2; tentative D call: TRBD1 (5 bases). Germline V gives CDR1 MNHNS, CDR2 SASEGT. The V gene lost 5 bases and the J gene lost 5 bases, with 12 bases spanning the gap. This CDR3 spans 13 amino acids. The CDR3 DNA sequence: TGTGCCAGCAGTTCGAACAGGCTATATGGCTACACCTTC. Translating gives CASSSNRLYGYTF.

This clone was recorded once. V gene TRBV29-1 combines with J gene TRBJ2-7, with D perhaps TRBD2 (6 bases). The CDR3 consists of 14 residues. V was trimmed by 4 bases and J by 0 bases, leaving 13 bases between them. The germline V gene encodes CDR1 SQVTM and CDR2 ANQGSEA. The CDR3 protein is CSVAGLRGSYEQYF. In DNA form, the CDR3 reads TGCAGCGTTGCGGGACTCCGCGGCTCCTACGAGCAGTACTTC.

The rearrangement joins TRBV5-1 to TRBJ2-1; TRBD2 matches at 9 bases. The junction had 13 bases not matched to a gene; V was cut back by 3 bases and J by 15 bases. CDR3 length: 14 amino acids. Germline lookup yields CDR1 SGHRS and CDR2 YFSETQ. CDR3 in amino acids: CASSSTGLASNPFF. CDR3 coding DNA: TGCGCCAGCAGCTCTACCGGACTAGCGTCTAATCCGTTCTTC.

The CDR3 protein is CASSWTSRNEQFF. DNA for the CDR3: TGTGCCAGCAGTTGGACTAGTCGGAATGAGCAGTTCTTC. V gene TRBV28 combines with J gene TRBJ2-1, with TRBD2 matching over 7 bases. Trimming took 4 bases from V and 7 from J; bases not matched to a gene: 4. Germline lookup yields CDR1 MDHEN and CDR2 SYDVKM. The CDR3 consists of 13 residues.

The J gene is TRBJ2-3, the V gene TRBV11-1, with TRBD1 as a possible D gene (5 bases). From germline, CDR1 is SGHAT and CDR2 FQDESV (reference sequence). The CDR3 extends over 13 amino acids. Trimming removed 7 bases from V and 1 base from J, with 9 bases in between. The CDR3 region is CASTWGRTDTQYF. The CDR3 nucleotides are TGTGCCAGCACCTGGGGCCGCACAGATACGCAGTATTTT.

The chain recombines TRBV7-2 with TRBJ2-7, with TRBD2 as a possible D gene (6 bases). The CDR3 has 13 residues. The germline V gene has CDR1 SGHTA and CDR2 FQGNSA. V lost 7 bases to trimming and J lost 5 bases, with 15 bases between them. The CDR3 DNA sequence: TGTGCCAGCACCTCCCGGGGGTGGGACGAGCAGTACTTC. It encodes CASTSRGWDEQYF.

This rearrangement joins TRBV18 to TRBJ1-2, with a tentative D call TRBD1 (5 bases). V was clipped by 1 base and J by 8 bases, with 26 bases between them. The CDR3 is 18 residues long. Germline-derived CDR1 and CDR2 are KGHSH and LQKENI. CDR3: CASSPLKRSSEGWGGYTF. The CDR3 DNA reads as TGTGCCAGCTCACCACTAAAGCGATCGTCAGAAGGGTGGGGCGGCTACACCTTC.

The rearrangement links TRBV5-4 to TRBJ2-7, with D tentatively TRBD2 (5 bases). Germline V CDR1 and CDR2: SGHNT, YYREEE (reference sequence). The V and J ends lost 4 bases and 6 bases respectively, with 17 bases between them. This CDR3 is 14 amino acids long. The CDR3 DNA is TGTGCCAGCAGCCCGACTATTACTAGTGGCGAGCAGTACTTC. Protein sequence: CASSPTITSGEQYF.

The chain couples TRBV5-4 to TRBJ2-3; a possible D gene is TRBD2 (6 bases). The CDR3 extends over 15 amino acids. Trimming cost V 5 bases and J 3 bases, with 16 bases left between them. Germline assignment: CDR1 SGHNT and CDR2 YYREEE (reference sequence). CDR3 in amino acids: CASRPGGRGTDTQYF. CDR3 coding DNA: TGTGCCAGCAGGCCTGGGGGGAGAGGGACAGATACGCAGTATTTT. The whole variable domain, filled in from reference TRBV5-4 and TRBJ2-3, reads ETGVTQSPTHLIKTRGQQVTLRCSSQSGHNTVSWYQQALGQGPQFIFQYYREEENGRGNFPPRFSGLQFPNYSSELNVNALELDDSALYLCASRPGGRGTDTQYFGPGTRLTVL.

J is TRBJ2-1 and V is TRBV5-1, with D perhaps matching TRBD1 (5 bases). Looked up from germline, CDR1 is SGHRS and CDR2 is YFSETQ. Deletions cut 7 bases from V and 0 bases from J, with 14 bases between. The CDR3 contains 15 residues. The CDR3 nucleotides read TGCGCCAGCCGACGCACAGGTAACTCCTACAATGAGCAGTTCTTC. It specifies CASRRTGNSYNEQFF.

The chain is built from TRBV19 and TRBJ2-2, with D unresolved. The CDR3 length is 16 residues. V shed 2 bases and J shed 1 base, with 11 bases lying between them. Germline loops: CDR1 LNHDA, CDR2 SQIVND (reference sequence). Here the CDR3 reads CASSIPQRGNTGELFF. The CDR3 nucleotides are TGTGCCAGTAGTATACCCCAGAGAGGGAACACCGGGGAGCTGTTTTTT.

The rearrangement uses TRBV2 and TRBJ2-7; TRBD1 matches at 7 bases. J lost 2 bases, V lost 8 bases, and 12 bases had no gene match. Germline CDR1 and CDR2: SNHLY and FYNNEI. The CDR3 consists of 15 residues. The CDR3 coding sequence is TGTGCCAGCTCAGCAGGGGGTCAAGGGACCTACGAGCAGTACTTC. This sequence encodes CASSAGGQGTYEQYF.

This clone has just one count. The V gene is TRBV5-4, the J gene TRBJ2-7; TRBD1 matches 9 bases. This CDR3 has 15 amino acids. Germline CDR1 is SGHNT and CDR2 is YYREEE (reference sequence). V gave up 2 bases and J gave up 7 bases; unmatched junction bases: 10. The CDR3 DNA follows: TGTGCCAGCAGCTTTACCGGGACAGGGAGTCGAGAGCAGTACTTC. Residues: CASSFTGTGSREQYF.

As for this clone: Other DNA sequences of this sample code for an identical CDR3. This chain uses TRBV19 with TRBJ2-5; perhaps TRBD1 as D (6 bases). The CDR3 has 12 amino acids. Germline assignment: CDR1 LNHDA and CDR2 SQIVND (reference sequence). Trimming shortened V by 9 bases and J by 4 bases, and 12 bases separated the two germline ends. DNA of the CDR3: TGTGCCAGCTCACAGGGCGGAGAGACCCAGTACTTC. Translating gives CASSQGGETQYF. The complete variable domain, with remaining parts taken from reference TRBV19 and TRBJ2-5, reads DGGITQSPKYLFRKEGQNVTLSCEQNLNHDAMYWYRQDPGQGLRLIYYSQIVNDFQKGDIAEGYSVSREKKESFPLTVTSAQKNPTAFYLCASSQGGETQYFGPGTRLLVL.

The CDR3 sequence is CASSPRGRVADTQYF. CDR3 in DNA: TGTGCCAGCAGTCCCCGGGGTAGGGTTGCAGATACGCAGTATTTT. The genes are TRBV6-6 and TRBJ2-3; possibly TRBD2 for D (5 bases). The CDR3 totals 15 residues. Germline V gives CDR1 MNHNY, CDR2 SVGAGI (reference sequence). The germline V and J ends were trimmed by 5 bases and 4 bases, with 16 bases remaining between them.